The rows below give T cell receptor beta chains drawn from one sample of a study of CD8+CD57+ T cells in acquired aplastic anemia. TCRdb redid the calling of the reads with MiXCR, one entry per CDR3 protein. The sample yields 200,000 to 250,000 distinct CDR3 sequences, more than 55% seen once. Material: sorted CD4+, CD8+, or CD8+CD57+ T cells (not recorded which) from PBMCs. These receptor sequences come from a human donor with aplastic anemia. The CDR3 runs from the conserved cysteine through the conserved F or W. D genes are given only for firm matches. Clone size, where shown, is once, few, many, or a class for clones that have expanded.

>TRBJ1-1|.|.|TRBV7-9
CASSLGGTLEAFF
TGTGCCAGCAGCTTAGGGGGGACACTAGAAGCTTTCTTT
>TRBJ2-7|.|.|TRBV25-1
CASSAGFEGVGEQYF
TGTGCCAGCAGTGCGGGGTTCGAAGGGGTGGGAGAGCAGTACTTC
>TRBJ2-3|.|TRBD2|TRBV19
CASSVLAGVDTQYF
TGTGCCAGTAGTGTACTAGCGGGAGTGGATACGCAGTATTTT
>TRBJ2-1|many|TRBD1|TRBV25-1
CASGQGLRQQFF
TGTGCCAGCGGACAGGGTTTAAGGCAGCAGTTCTTC
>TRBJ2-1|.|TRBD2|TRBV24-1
CATEDSGGARNEQFF
TGTGCCACCGAGGATAGCGGGGGGGCCCGCAATGAGCAGTTCTTC
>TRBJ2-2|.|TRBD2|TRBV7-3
CASSPSGGAATGELFF
TGTGCCAGCAGCCCAAGCGGGGGGGCCGCCACCGGGGAGCTGTTTTTT
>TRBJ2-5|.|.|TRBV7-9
CASSLDAGEETQYF
TGTGCCAGCAGCTTAGATGCAGGGGAAGAGACCCAGTACTTC
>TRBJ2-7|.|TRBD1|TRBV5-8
CASSSDRGGPYEQYF
TGTGCCAGCAGCTCGGACAGGGGGGGACCCTACGAGCAGTACTTC
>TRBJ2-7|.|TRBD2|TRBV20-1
CSARGSGSVYEQYF
TGCAGTGCTAGAGGAAGCGGGAGTGTATACGAGCAGTACTTC
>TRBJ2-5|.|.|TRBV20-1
CSASVGQYQETQYF
TGCAGTGCTAGCGTCGGCCAGTACCAAGAGACCCAGTACTTC
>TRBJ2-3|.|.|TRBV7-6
CASSLGRAPTDTQYF
TGTGCCAGCAGCTTAGGAAGGGCCCCCACAGATACGCAGTATTTT
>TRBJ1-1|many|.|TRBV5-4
CASSFSTASMNTEAFF
TGTGCCAGCAGCTTCTCGACAGCATCCATGAACACTGAAGCTTTCTTT
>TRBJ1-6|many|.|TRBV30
CAWSPGPTASSYNSPLHF
TGTGCCTGGAGCCCGGGCCCGACAGCGAGCTCCTATAATTCACCCCTCCACTTT
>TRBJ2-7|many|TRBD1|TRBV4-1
CASSQEGTGHYEQYF
TGCGCCAGCAGCCAAGAGGGGACAGGGCACTACGAGCAGTACTTC
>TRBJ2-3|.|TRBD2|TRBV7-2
CASSPWTSRTDTQYF
TGTGCCAGCAGCCCTTGGACTAGCCGCACAGATACGCAGTATTTT
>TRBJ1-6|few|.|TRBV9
CASSVSGVDSPLHF
TGTGCCAGCAGCGTGTCGGGAGTGGACTCACCCCTCCACTTT
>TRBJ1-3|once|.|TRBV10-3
CATSGKGPSGNTIYF
TGTGCCACCTCAGGCAAGGGCCCCTCTGGAAACACCATATATTTT
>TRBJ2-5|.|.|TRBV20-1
CSARGTQEETQYF
TGCAGTGCTAGGGGGACCCAGGAAGAGACCCAGTACTTC
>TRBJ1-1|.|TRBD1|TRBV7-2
CASSYGIPPGQGASF
TGTGCCAGCAGCTACGGTATACCTCCGGGACAGGGGGCCTCGTTT
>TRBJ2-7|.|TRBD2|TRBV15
CATSNPGLPSSGEQHF
TGTGCCACCAGCAATCCGGGACTACCTTCATCGGGGGAGCAGCACTTC
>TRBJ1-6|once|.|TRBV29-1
CSVKLTGYNSPLHF
TGCAGCGTAAAACTGACAGGTTATAATTCACCCCTCCACTTT
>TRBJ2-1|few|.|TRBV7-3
CASTFTGYNEQFF
TGTGCCAGCACCTTCACCGGGTACAATGAGCAGTTCTTC
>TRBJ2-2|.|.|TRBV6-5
CAIRGVRGGGELFF
TGTGCCATCCGAGGGGTGAGGGGGGGCGGGGAGCTGTTTTTT
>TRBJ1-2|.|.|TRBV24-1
CATSQGVGFDGYTF
TGTGCCACCAGTCAGGGAGTCGGGTTTGATGGCTACACCTTC
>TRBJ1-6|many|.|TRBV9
CASSVAPGESYNSPLHF
TGTGCCAGCAGCGTAGCCCCCGGGGAGTCCTATAATTCACCCCTCCACTTT
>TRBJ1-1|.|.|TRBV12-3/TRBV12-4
CASSPGLREAFF
TGTGCCAGCAGTCCAGGACTGCGTGAAGCTTTCTTT
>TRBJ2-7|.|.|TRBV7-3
CASSPGQISYEQYF
TGCGCCAGCAGCCCCGGACAGATCTCCTACGAGCAGTACTTC
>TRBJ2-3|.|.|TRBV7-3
CASSQGSRGSTDTQYF
TGTGCCAGCAGCCAAGGTAGCCGGGGGAGCACAGATACGCAGTATTTT
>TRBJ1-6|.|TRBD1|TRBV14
CASSQVRQGDSPLHF
TGTGCCAGCAGCCAAGTTCGACAGGGAGATTCACCCCTCCACTTT
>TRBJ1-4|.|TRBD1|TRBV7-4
CAGTGGSNEKLFF
TGTGCGGGGACAGGGGGCTCTAATGAAAAACTGTTTTTT
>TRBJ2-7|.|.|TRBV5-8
CASSSPAYEQYF
TGTGCCAGTAGTTCCCCCGCGTACGAGCAGTACTTC
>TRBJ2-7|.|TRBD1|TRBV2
CASSWDRGSEQYF
TGTGCCAGCAGTTGGGACAGGGGTAGCGAGCAGTACTTC
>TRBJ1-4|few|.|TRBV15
CATSTKTGIGAEKLFF
TGTGCCACCAGCACCAAGACAGGAATTGGCGCTGAAAAACTGTTTTTT
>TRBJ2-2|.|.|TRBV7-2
CASSLASGRTGELFF
TGTGCCAGCAGCTTAGCGTCAGGACGGACCGGGGAGCTGTTTTTT
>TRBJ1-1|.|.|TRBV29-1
CSVEDSVNTEAFF
TGCAGCGTTGAAGATTCGGTGAACACTGAAGCTTTCTTT
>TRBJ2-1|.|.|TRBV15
CATSRTASSYNEQFF
TGTGCCACCAGCAGAACCGCGAGCTCCTACAATGAGCAGTTCTTC
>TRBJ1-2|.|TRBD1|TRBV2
CASSPGTGTGAYGYTF
TGTGCCAGCAGCCCAGGAACCGGGACAGGGGCCTATGGCTACACCTTC
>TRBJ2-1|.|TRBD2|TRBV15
CATSRGTSGGLNEQFF
TGTGCCACCAGCAGGGGGACTAGCGGGGGACTCAATGAGCAGTTCTTC
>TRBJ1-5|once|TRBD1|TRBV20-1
CSARDRDREHQPQHF
TGCAGTGCTAGAGATCGGGACAGGGAGCATCAGCCCCAGCATTTT
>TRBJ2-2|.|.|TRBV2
CASSEGELNTGELFF
TGTGCCAGCAGTGAAGGGGAACTGAACACCGGGGAGCTGTTTTTT
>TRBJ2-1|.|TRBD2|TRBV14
CASSLDTSDTGNEQFF
TGTGCCAGCAGCCTCGATACTAGCGACACAGGCAATGAGCAGTTCTTC
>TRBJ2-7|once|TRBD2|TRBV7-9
CASSLAAGGVAFEQYF
TGTGCCAGCAGCTTAGCAGCGGGAGGGGTCGCGTTCGAGCAGTACTTC
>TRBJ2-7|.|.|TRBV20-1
CSARDPFRGMGEQYF
TGCAGTGCTAGAGACCCCTTCCGCGGGATGGGGGAGCAGTACTTC
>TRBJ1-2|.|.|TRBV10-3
CAIGASAESYGYTF
TGTGCCATCGGTGCCTCAGCCGAATCCTATGGCTACACCTTC
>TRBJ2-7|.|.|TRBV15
CATSRVDSLAYEQYF
TGTGCCACCAGCAGGGTGGACTCGCTCGCCTACGAGCAGTACTTC
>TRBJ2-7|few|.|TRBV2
CASSEGRIYEQYF
TGTGCCAGCAGTGAAGGAAGGATCTACGAGCAGTACTTC
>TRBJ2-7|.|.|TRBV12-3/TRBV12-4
CASSGSGRGARYEQYF
TGTGCCAGCAGTGGGTCAGGCAGGGGGGCGAGGTACGAGCAGTACTTC